This record looks at one TCR beta chain sequence and its context. The antigen remains unidentified. This entry is derived from a study of OX40 agonist ivuxolimab in advanced cancers. Study context: Patients were roughly 83% male with ages roughly 20 to 80, mean 60. Participants could have had prior anti-PD-1, anti-PD-L1 or anti-CTLA-4 therapy, and about 40% had some.

Germline V gene sequence: CDR1 SGHNT, CDR2 YYREEE (reference sequence). The CDR3 consists of 11 residues. The ends were cut back, 5 bases at V and 4 bases at J, with 6 bases in the middle. Produced via immunoSEQ multiplex PCR; TCRdb's table is partial and in-frame only. Of tens of thousands of clones listed, roughly nine tenths are singletons. Study results and limitations: CD4+ and CD8+ T cells in blood underwent clonal expansion by week 6 at 0.1 to 3.0 mg/kg. Averaging showed that CD8+ T cells had more expanded clones than CD4+ did.

This TCR came from an adult with an advanced solid tumor such as melanoma, head and neck, liver or kidney cancer. The source was CD4+ or CD8+ T cells sorted from blood, collected in a trial of the OX40 agonist ivuxolimab. The rearrangement joins TRBV5-4 to TRBJ1-2; maybe TRBD1 (5 bases). The DNA for the CDR3 is TGTGCCAGCAGAGACAGCTATGGCTACACCTTC. Translated: CASRDSYGYTF.